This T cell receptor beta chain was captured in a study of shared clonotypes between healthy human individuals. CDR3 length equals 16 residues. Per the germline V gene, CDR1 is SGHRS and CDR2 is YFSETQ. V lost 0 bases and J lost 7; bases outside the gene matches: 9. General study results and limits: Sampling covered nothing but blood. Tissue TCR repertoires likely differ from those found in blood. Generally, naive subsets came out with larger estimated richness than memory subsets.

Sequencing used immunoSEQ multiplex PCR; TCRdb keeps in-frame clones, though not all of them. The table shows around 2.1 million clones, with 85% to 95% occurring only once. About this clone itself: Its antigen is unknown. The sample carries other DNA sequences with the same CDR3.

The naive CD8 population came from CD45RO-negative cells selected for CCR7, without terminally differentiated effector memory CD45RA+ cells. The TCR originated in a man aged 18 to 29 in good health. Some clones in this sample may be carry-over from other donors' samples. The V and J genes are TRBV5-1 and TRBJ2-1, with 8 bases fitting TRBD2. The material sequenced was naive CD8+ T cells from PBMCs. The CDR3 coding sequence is TGCGCCAGCAGCTTGGCCAGGCTAGCGGGTACTAATGAGCAGTTCTTC. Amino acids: CASSLARLAGTNEQFF.